These T cell receptor beta chains were read from a single sample in a study of early T cells in non-severe SARS-CoV-2 infection. In TCRdb, the 5' RACE reads were re-called with MiXCR into one record per CDR3 protein. The table lists fewer than 110,000 distinct CDR3 sequences, 8.5% to 14% of them singletons. The sequenced sample consisted of whole blood. The receptors were gathered from an adult who was a healthcare worker with PCR-confirmed SARS-CoV-2 infection or an uninfected control (not recorded which). Each CDR3 is given with its conserved first and last residue. A D gene is named only where the DNA matches it firmly. Size values are once, few and many counts, or a class for expanded clones, and some rows have none.

CDR3 protein: CASSREGWPYEQYF
CDR3 DNA: TGTGCCAGCAGTCGCGAAGGGTGGCCCTACGAGCAGTACTTC
V gene: TRBV25-1
clone size: NA
J gene: TRBJ2-7
D gene: NA

CDR3 protein: CASGWGYNEQFF
CDR3 DNA: TGTGCCAGCGGGTGGGGGTACAATGAGCAGTTCTTC
V gene: TRBV6-5
clone size: NA
J gene: TRBJ2-1
D gene: NA

CDR3 protein: CASSLGQGGSEQYF
CDR3 DNA: TGTGCCAGCAGCTTAGGACAGGGAGGTTCCGAGCAGTACTTC
V gene: TRBV7-8
clone size: few
J gene: TRBJ2-7
D gene: NA

CDR3 protein: CASSLSPRETQYF
CDR3 DNA: TGTGCCAGCAGTTTGTCCCCTCGTGAGACCCAGTACTTC
V gene: TRBV12-3/TRBV12-4
clone size: NA
J gene: TRBJ2-5
D gene: NA

CDR3 protein: CASSGATHGTPYEQYF
CDR3 DNA: TGTGCCAGCAGTGGAGCTACCCACGGGACACCGTACGAGCAGTACTTC
V gene: TRBV28
clone size: NA
J gene: TRBJ2-7
D gene: NA

CDR3 protein: CASRFQGSLNEKLFF
CDR3 DNA: TGTGCCAGCAGATTTCAGGGGTCCTTAAATGAAAAACTGTTTTTT
V gene: TRBV6-6
clone size: few
J gene: TRBJ1-4
D gene: NA

CDR3 protein: CASSQDLGDRRSYEQYF
CDR3 DNA: TGTGCCAGCAGCCAAGATCTTGGCGACAGGCGAAGCTACGAGCAGTACTTC
V gene: TRBV14
clone size: NA
J gene: TRBJ2-7
D gene: NA

CDR3 protein: CASSFHLRGEGEETQYF
CDR3 DNA: TGTGCCAGCAGTTTCCACCTACGCGGAGAGGGGGAAGAGACCCAGTACTTC
V gene: TRBV6-2/TRBV6-3
clone size: many
J gene: TRBJ2-5
D gene: NA

CDR3 protein: CASSYWRGLGANVLTF
CDR3 DNA: TGTGCCAGCAGTTACTGGAGGGGGCTCGGGGCCAACGTCCTGACTTTC
V gene: TRBV6-2/TRBV6-3
clone size: NA
J gene: TRBJ2-6
D gene: NA

CDR3 protein: CASTDIAGAFGELFF
CDR3 DNA: TGTGCCAGCACGGACATAGCGGGAGCGTTCGGGGAGCTGTTTTTT
V gene: TRBV13
clone size: NA
J gene: TRBJ2-2
D gene: TRBD2

CDR3 protein: CASNGWVQREGAYEQYF
CDR3 DNA: TGTGCCAGCAACGGGTGGGTTCAGCGGGAGGGGGCCTACGAGCAGTACTTC
V gene: TRBV6-1
clone size: many
J gene: TRBJ2-7
D gene: TRBD2

CDR3 protein: CASSVDRGQNTIYF
CDR3 DNA: TGCGCCAGCAGCGTGGACAGGGGGCAAAACACCATATATTTT
V gene: TRBV5-1
clone size: NA
J gene: TRBJ1-3
D gene: TRBD1

CDR3 protein: CSVENDLYEQYF
CDR3 DNA: TGCAGCGTTGAAAACGACCTCTACGAGCAGTACTTC
V gene: TRBV29-1
clone size: NA
J gene: TRBJ2-7
D gene: NA

CDR3 protein: CSARDTKHEQFF
CDR3 DNA: TGCAGTGCTAGAGATACGAAGCATGAGCAGTTCTTC
V gene: TRBV20-1
clone size: NA
J gene: TRBJ2-1
D gene: NA

CDR3 protein: CAWRTLSDGYTF
CDR3 DNA: TGTGCCTGGAGGACACTTTCAGATGGCTACACCTTC
V gene: TRBV30
clone size: many
J gene: TRBJ1-2
D gene: NA

CDR3 protein: CASSLETGYEQYF
CDR3 DNA: TGTGCCAGCAGCTTGGAGACAGGTTACGAGCAGTACTTC
V gene: TRBV5-8
clone size: few
J gene: TRBJ2-7
D gene: NA

CDR3 protein: CSVAQGVMAGANVLTF
CDR3 DNA: TGCAGCGTTGCACAGGGTGTTATGGCTGGGGCCAACGTCCTGACTTTC
V gene: TRBV29-1
clone size: few
J gene: TRBJ2-6
D gene: NA

CDR3 protein: CASNPPWAGGNNEQFF
CDR3 DNA: TGTGCCAGCAACCCCCCCTGGGCGGGAGGGAACAATGAGCAGTTCTTC
V gene: TRBV9
clone size: NA
J gene: TRBJ2-1
D gene: TRBD2

CDR3 protein: CASSPLAGPKNEQFF
CDR3 DNA: TGTGCCAGCTCACCTTTGGCAGGGCCGAAAAATGAGCAGTTCTTC
V gene: TRBV18
clone size: few
J gene: TRBJ2-1
D gene: NA

CDR3 protein: CASSGRAPITDTQYF
CDR3 DNA: TGCGCCAGTAGCGGGAGGGCCCCCATCACAGATACGCAGTATTTT
V gene: TRBV5-1
clone size: many
J gene: TRBJ2-3
D gene: TRBD2

CDR3 protein: CASSLGMTGRTEAFF
CDR3 DNA: TGCGCCAGCAGCCTCGGGATGACAGGGAGGACTGAAGCTTTCTTT
V gene: TRBV5-1
clone size: few
J gene: TRBJ1-1
D gene: TRBD1

CDR3 protein: CASSLAGQVVSPLHF
CDR3 DNA: TGTGCCAGCAGTTTAGCGGGGCAGGTAGTTTCACCCCTCCACTTT
V gene: TRBV12-3/TRBV12-4
clone size: many
J gene: TRBJ1-6
D gene: NA

CDR3 protein: CSALQGARRNQPQHF
CDR3 DNA: TGCAGTGCTCTACAGGGAGCGAGGCGCAATCAGCCCCAGCATTTT
V gene: TRBV20-1
clone size: NA
J gene: TRBJ1-5
D gene: NA

CDR3 protein: CASGGLAGGSYNEQFF
CDR3 DNA: TGTGCTAGTGGTGGGCTAGCGGGAGGATCCTACAATGAGCAGTTCTTC
V gene: TRBV12-5
clone size: NA
J gene: TRBJ2-1
D gene: TRBD2

CDR3 protein: CSAGGTTRRREQYF
CDR3 DNA: TGCAGCGCAGGGGGCACGACCCGCCGTAGGGAGCAGTACTTC
V gene: TRBV29-1
clone size: many
J gene: TRBJ2-7
D gene: TRBD1

CDR3 protein: CASRIREPSSYNEQFF
CDR3 DNA: TGTGCCAGCAGGATCCGGGAACCCAGCTCCTACAATGAGCAGTTCTTC
V gene: TRBV2
clone size: many
J gene: TRBJ2-1
D gene: NA

CDR3 protein: CSAHGMAEHTEAFF
CDR3 DNA: TGCAGTGCGCACGGGATGGCCGAGCACACTGAAGCTTTCTTT
V gene: TRBV20-1
clone size: many
J gene: TRBJ1-1
D gene: NA

CDR3 protein: CSVGAGKTVIQFF
CDR3 DNA: TGCAGCGTTGGGGCAGGGAAGACGGTAATTCAGTTCTTC
V gene: TRBV29-1
clone size: NA
J gene: TRBJ2-1
D gene: NA

CDR3 protein: CASSQGGRDNNQPQHF
CDR3 DNA: TGTGCCAGCTCCCAAGGGGGGCGGGATAACAATCAGCCCCAGCATTTT
V gene: TRBV28
clone size: once
J gene: TRBJ1-5
D gene: NA

CDR3 protein: CASRTTGRAFF
CDR3 DNA: TGTGCCAGCAGAACGACAGGGCGGGCTTTCTTT
V gene: TRBV28
clone size: NA
J gene: TRBJ1-1
D gene: TRBD1

CDR3 protein: CASSPGGSTEAFF
CDR3 DNA: TGTGCCAGCAGCCCTGGGGGTAGCACTGAAGCTTTCTTT
V gene: TRBV5-4
clone size: NA
J gene: TRBJ1-1
D gene: NA

CDR3 protein: CASSPQKEQFF
CDR3 DNA: TGTGCCAGCAGTCCCCAGAAGGAGCAGTTCTTC
V gene: TRBV28
clone size: few
J gene: TRBJ2-1
D gene: NA

CDR3 protein: CASSAPGQGSEGISYNEQFF
CDR3 DNA: TGTGCCAGCAGCGCTCCGGGACAGGGGAGTGAGGGGATATCATACAATGAGCAGTTCTTC
V gene: TRBV11-2
clone size: NA
J gene: TRBJ2-1
D gene: TRBD1

CDR3 protein: CASSQRTGIHEQYF
CDR3 DNA: TGTGCCAGCAGCCAACGGACAGGGATACACGAGCAGTACTTC
V gene: TRBV3-1
clone size: few
J gene: TRBJ2-7
D gene: TRBD1

CDR3 protein: CASSFQGGIQPQHF
CDR3 DNA: TGTGCCAGCAGCTTTCAGGGCGGTATCCAGCCCCAGCATTTT
V gene: TRBV7-2
clone size: many
J gene: TRBJ1-5
D gene: NA

CDR3 protein: CSARTSGTMNTGELFF
CDR3 DNA: TGCAGTGCTCGGACTAGCGGGACCATGAACACCGGGGAGCTGTTTTTT
V gene: TRBV20-1
clone size: many
J gene: TRBJ2-2
D gene: TRBD2

CDR3 protein: CASSPTNRGRTDTQYF
CDR3 DNA: TGCGCCAGCAGCCCGACAAACAGGGGCCGGACAGATACGCAGTATTTT
V gene: TRBV5-1
clone size: many
J gene: TRBJ2-3
D gene: TRBD1

CDR3 protein: CASNPREAPNTGELFF
CDR3 DNA: TGTGCCAGCAACCCGCGGGAGGCGCCGAACACCGGGGAGCTGTTTTTT
V gene: TRBV9
clone size: NA
J gene: TRBJ2-2
D gene: TRBD2

CDR3 protein: CSARARTSTETQYF
CDR3 DNA: TGCAGTGCTAGAGCCAGGACTAGCACGGAGACCCAGTACTTC
V gene: TRBV20-1
clone size: many
J gene: TRBJ2-5
D gene: TRBD2

CDR3 protein: CASSEDRPGPDTQYF
CDR3 DNA: TGTGCCAGCAGTGAGGACCGCCCCGGGCCAGATACGCAGTATTTT
V gene: TRBV6-2/TRBV6-3
clone size: few
J gene: TRBJ2-3
D gene: NA

CDR3 protein: CASSVASGRSATQYF
CDR3 DNA: TGTGCCAGCAGTGTAGCTAGCGGGAGATCCGCTACGCAGTATTTT
V gene: TRBV28
clone size: NA
J gene: TRBJ2-3
D gene: TRBD2

CDR3 protein: CASSGAGSYEQYF
CDR3 DNA: TGTGCCAGCTCTGGGGCGGGGTCCTACGAGCAGTACTTC
V gene: TRBV27
clone size: many
J gene: TRBJ2-7
D gene: NA

CDR3 protein: CASSLGTSGTVEQFF
CDR3 DNA: TGTGCCAGCAGCCTGGGGACTAGCGGGACTGTTGAGCAGTTCTTC
V gene: TRBV7-6
clone size: NA
J gene: TRBJ2-1
D gene: TRBD2

CDR3 protein: CASRRGTSGSHEQFF
CDR3 DNA: TGTGCCAGCAGACGTGGGACTAGCGGGAGCCATGAGCAGTTCTTC
V gene: TRBV12-3/TRBV12-4
clone size: many
J gene: TRBJ2-1
D gene: TRBD2

CDR3 protein: CASSPGQTYNQPQHF
CDR3 DNA: TGTGCCAGCAGTCCGGGACAGACCTACAATCAGCCCCAGCATTTT
V gene: TRBV12-3/TRBV12-4
clone size: NA
J gene: TRBJ1-5
D gene: TRBD1

CDR3 protein: CSARAPGLVEGEQFF
CDR3 DNA: TGCAGTGCTAGAGCCCCTGGACTAGTGGAGGGCGAGCAGTTCTTC
V gene: TRBV20-1
clone size: NA
J gene: TRBJ2-1
D gene: TRBD2

CDR3 protein: CASSSISGPQFF
CDR3 DNA: TGTGCCAGCAGCTCAATTAGCGGTCCGCAGTTCTTC
V gene: TRBV11-3
clone size: many
J gene: TRBJ2-1
D gene: NA

CDR3 protein: CSATGEGSTEAFF
CDR3 DNA: TGCAGTGCGACAGGGGAAGGGAGTACTGAAGCTTTCTTT
V gene: TRBV20-1
clone size: NA
J gene: TRBJ1-1
D gene: TRBD1

CDR3 protein: CASSLGQAGGETQYF
CDR3 DNA: TGTGCCAGCAGCTTAGGACAGGCCGGAGGAGAGACCCAGTACTTC
V gene: TRBV5-5
clone size: many
J gene: TRBJ2-5
D gene: TRBD1

CDR3 protein: CASGLVRPERDLADSYNEQFF
CDR3 DNA: TGTGCTAGTGGTTTGGTAAGGCCAGAACGGGACCTAGCGGACTCCTACAATGAGCAGTTCTTC
V gene: TRBV12-5
clone size: NA
J gene: TRBJ2-1
D gene: TRBD2

CDR3 protein: CASSFPGQKETQYF
CDR3 DNA: TGTGCCAGCAGTTTCCCGGGACAGAAAGAGACCCAGTACTTC
V gene: TRBV28
clone size: few
J gene: TRBJ2-5
D gene: TRBD1

CDR3 protein: CASSFISSPNYGYTF
CDR3 DNA: TGTGCCAGCAGTTTCATTTCGAGCCCTAACTATGGCTACACCTTC
V gene: TRBV12-3/TRBV12-4
clone size: many
J gene: TRBJ1-2
D gene: NA

CDR3 protein: CASSLSGLTSSGNTIYF
CDR3 DNA: TGCGCCAGCAGCTTGTCAGGACTCACGAGCTCTGGAAACACCATATATTTT
V gene: TRBV5-1
clone size: few
J gene: TRBJ1-3
D gene: NA